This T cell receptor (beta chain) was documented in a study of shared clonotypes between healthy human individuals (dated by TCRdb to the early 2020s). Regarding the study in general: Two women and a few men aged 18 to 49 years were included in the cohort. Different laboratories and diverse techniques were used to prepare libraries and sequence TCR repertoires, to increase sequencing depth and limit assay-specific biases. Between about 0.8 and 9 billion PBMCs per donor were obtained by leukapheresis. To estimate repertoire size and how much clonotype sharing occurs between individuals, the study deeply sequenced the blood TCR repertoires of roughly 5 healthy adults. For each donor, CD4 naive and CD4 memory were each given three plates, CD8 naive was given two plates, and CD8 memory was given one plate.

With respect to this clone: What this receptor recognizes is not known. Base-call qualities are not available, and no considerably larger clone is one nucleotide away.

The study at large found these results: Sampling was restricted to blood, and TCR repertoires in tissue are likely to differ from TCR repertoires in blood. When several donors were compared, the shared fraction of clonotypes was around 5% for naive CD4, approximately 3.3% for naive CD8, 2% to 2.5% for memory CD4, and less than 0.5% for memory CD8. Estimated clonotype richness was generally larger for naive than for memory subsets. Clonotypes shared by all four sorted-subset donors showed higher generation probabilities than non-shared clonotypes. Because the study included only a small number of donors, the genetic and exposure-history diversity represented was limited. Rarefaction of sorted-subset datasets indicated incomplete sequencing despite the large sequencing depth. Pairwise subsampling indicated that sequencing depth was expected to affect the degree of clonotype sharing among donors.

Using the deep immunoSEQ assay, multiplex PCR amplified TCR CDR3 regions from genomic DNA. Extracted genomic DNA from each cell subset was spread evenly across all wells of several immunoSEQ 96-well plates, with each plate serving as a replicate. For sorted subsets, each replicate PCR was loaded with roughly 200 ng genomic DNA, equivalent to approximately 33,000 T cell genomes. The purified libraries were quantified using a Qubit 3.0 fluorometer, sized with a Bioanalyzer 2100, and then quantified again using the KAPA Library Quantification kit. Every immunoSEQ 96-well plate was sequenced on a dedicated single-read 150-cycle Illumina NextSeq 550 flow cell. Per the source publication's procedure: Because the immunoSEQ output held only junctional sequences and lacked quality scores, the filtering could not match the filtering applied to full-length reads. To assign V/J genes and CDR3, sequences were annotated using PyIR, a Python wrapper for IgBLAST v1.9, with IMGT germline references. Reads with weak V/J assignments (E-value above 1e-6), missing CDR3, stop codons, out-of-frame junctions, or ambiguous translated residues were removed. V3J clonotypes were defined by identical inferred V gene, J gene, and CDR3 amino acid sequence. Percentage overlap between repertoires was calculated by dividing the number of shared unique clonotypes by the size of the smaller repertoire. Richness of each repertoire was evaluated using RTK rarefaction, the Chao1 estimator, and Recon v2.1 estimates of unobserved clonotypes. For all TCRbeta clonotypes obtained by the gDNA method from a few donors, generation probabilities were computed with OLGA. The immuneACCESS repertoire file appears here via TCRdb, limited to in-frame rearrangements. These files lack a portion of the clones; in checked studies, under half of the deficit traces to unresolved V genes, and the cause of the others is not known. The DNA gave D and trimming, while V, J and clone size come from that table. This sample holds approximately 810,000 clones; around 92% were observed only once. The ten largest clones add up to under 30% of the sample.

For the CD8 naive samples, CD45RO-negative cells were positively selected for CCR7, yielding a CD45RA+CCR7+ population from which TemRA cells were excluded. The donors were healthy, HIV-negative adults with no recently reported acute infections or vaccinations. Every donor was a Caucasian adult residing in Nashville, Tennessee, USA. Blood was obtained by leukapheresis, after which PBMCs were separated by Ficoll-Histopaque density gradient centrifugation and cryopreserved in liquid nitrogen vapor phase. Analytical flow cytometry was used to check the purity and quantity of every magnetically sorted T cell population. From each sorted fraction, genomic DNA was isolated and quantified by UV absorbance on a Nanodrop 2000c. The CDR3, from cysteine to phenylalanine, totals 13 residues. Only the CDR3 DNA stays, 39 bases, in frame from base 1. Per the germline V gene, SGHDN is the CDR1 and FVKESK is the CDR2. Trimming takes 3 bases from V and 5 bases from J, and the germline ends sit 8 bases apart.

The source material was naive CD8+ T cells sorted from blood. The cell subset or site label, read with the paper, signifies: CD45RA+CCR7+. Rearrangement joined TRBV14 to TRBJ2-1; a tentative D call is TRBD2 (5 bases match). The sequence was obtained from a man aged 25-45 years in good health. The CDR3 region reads CASSQASNNEQFF. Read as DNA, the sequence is TGTGCCAGCAGCCAGGCTAGCAACAATGAGCAGTTCTTC.